This TCR beta chain was retrieved from a study of PD-L1 blockade in urothelial cancer (TCRdb year 2017). Background for the entire study: Every patient began therapy in about 2014 and was given atezolizumab 1,200 mg intravenously every 3 weeks. About 85% of the roughly 29 patients were identified as males with urothelial cancer of bladder origin, and a prior smoking history was reported by 18 of 29 patients. An ECOG performance status of 0 or 1 was recorded for the patients, and 0 to 3 prior chemotherapy regimens had been received by the patients. Blood samples were analyzed at 3 weeks after treatment start (second dose) and at 6 weeks after treatment start. A median of approximately 140,000 T cells and 80,000 or so unique TCRs was obtained from blood samples, and a median clonality of approximately 0.08 was observed. The study was an exploratory multi-omic analysis of somatic, immune and clinical correlates of response to PD-L1 blockade with atezolizumab in urothelial cancer. Pretreatment tumor samples, along with matched peripheral blood collected serially before and after atezolizumab treatment, underwent TCR sequencing. Durable clinical benefit meant progression-free survival longer than 6 months, and TCR features were also tested against progression-free and overall survival. In the same patients, whole exome sequencing and RNA sequencing of pretreatment tumors were performed in addition to TCR sequencing. Fewer than ten patients reached durable clinical benefit, while 20 patients did not. Pretreatment blood TCR-seq was available for fewer than 30 patients, at least one posttreatment blood collection was obtained for around 25 patients, and tumor TCR-seq was available for around 25 patients. The study at large found these results: A pretreatment peripheral blood TCR clonality below the median was linked to improved progression-free and overall survival. Greater expansion of tumor-associated TCR clones in peripheral blood 3 weeks after the start of treatment was observed in patients with durable benefit (n ≈ 20, p = 0.022). Because the sample size was small (n of about 29) and many exploratory analyses were performed, the results are intended to be hypothesis-generating.

Synthetic TCR analog templates were spiked into each PCR to estimate absolute template abundance from read counts. Using the immunoSEQ assay, TCRbeta CDR3 regions were amplified from genomic DNA with bias-controlled V and J gene primers. Rearranged TCRbeta segments were sequenced at approximately 20X coverage. The study's own analysis went as follows. Clustering was used to correct sequencing errors, and CDR3s were annotated against IMGT to assign V, D and J genes. Only productive TCRbeta rearrangements were used in downstream analyses, excluding out-of-frame or stop-codon sequences. To compute clonality, Shannon entropy was normalized by the log of the number of unique productive sequences and then subtracted from one. Clones differing between time points or between blood and tumor were identified using Fisher's exact test with Benjamini-Hochberg correction, with an adjusted p below 0.01 applied as the threshold. In its TCRdb copy, this immuneACCESS table keeps in-frame sequences only and misses some clones. Where compared with another copy, unresolved V genes explain less than half of these, and the others have no known cause. That table furnishes V, J and clone size, whereas the DNA furnished D and trimming. The sample table holds over 75,000 clones, of which roughly 90% were seen once. The ten top clones hold roughly 0.99% of the sample.

V is trimmed back by 5 bases and J by 9 bases, and the junction contains 7 bases that no gene match accounts for. Based on the germline V gene, the CDR1 and CDR2 sequences are SGHTA and FQGNSA. The CDR3 has 13 amino acids, counting the end cysteine and phenylalanine. The retained sequence is limited to the CDR3, 39 bases, with the frame set at the first base. To note about this clone: The clone's antigen remains unknown. Within one base of it there is no much larger clone, and no base qualities were kept.

Explained via the paper, the time point label denotes: pretreatment peripheral blood. A cohort of about 27 patients with locally advanced or metastatic urothelial carcinoma, treated at Memorial Sloan Kettering on a trial protocol, was included. Peripheral blood mononuclear cells were collected from each patient pretreatment and during treatment, giving between 1 and 8 total time points per patient. The Qiagen DNeasy Blood extraction kit was used to purify genomic DNA from total PBMCs and tumor samples. PBMCs were collected pretreatment and during treatment, and were isolated and stored as previously described.

This TCR derives from a woman of 80 years or more with urothelial cancer. The starting material was PBMCs, obtained around atezolizumab (anti-PD-L1) treatment. The chain couples TRBV7-2 to TRBJ2-1; 7 bases in between match TRBD2. The nucleotide sequence reads TGTGCCAGCAGCGCCGGACTAGGAGGTGAGCAGTTCTTC. This gives the protein CASSAGLGGEQFF.